The TCR beta chain described here comes from a study of cytomegalovirus exposure and HLA in healthy donors. Study results and limitations: Sequencing likely produced, as an artifact, a cluster of highly shared sequence variants. Most observed TCR sequences were rare, whereas some public TCRs were detected in many donors.

The study ran its PCR with 60 Vbeta and 13 Jbeta primers. Measured with immunoSEQ multiplex PCR; TCRdb has only the in-frame clones, and not every one. Among nearly 200,000 clones listed, 82% were seen once. Note on this clone: Its antigen is unknown.

Germline CDR1 and CDR2: MGHDK and SYGVNS. V dropped 4 bases and J dropped 5 bases, with 14 bases sitting between them. The CDR3 totals 14 residues. Material: PBMCs. The chain uses TRBV25-1 and TRBJ1-2, with a weak D call TRBD1 (6 bases). The origin of this receptor is a boy younger than 10 in good health and CMV-seronegative. The CDR3 protein is CASSVGLGAYGYTF. The CDR3 region has the DNA TGTGCCAGCAGTGTTGGCTTGGGGGCGTATGGCTACACCTTC.